One and the same sample provided the 6 T cell receptor beta chains below, sequenced in a study of monozygotic twins with inflammatory bowel disease. Each CDR3 protein gets one entry in TCRdb, which reprocessed the 5' RACE reads and gives no DNA. The table lists roughly 200,000 distinct CDR3 sequences. Input material: blood. The receptors come from a human donor with ulcerative colitis or Crohn's disease, or a healthy co-twin of an affected twin (not recorded which).

The rearrangement uses TRBV3-1 and TRBJ2-7; TCRdb's D call of TRBD1 is untestable without DNA. Germline V CDR1 and CDR2: LGHDT, YNNKEL (reference sequence). The CDR3 has 13 residues. The CDR3 reads CASSQEGRGASYF.

This chain uses TRBV6-2 or TRBV6-3 with TRBJ2-5; TCRdb indicates TRBD2, and absent DNA this call remains unverified. CDR1 is MNHEY and CDR2 is SVGEGT in the germline V gene. The CDR3 has 15 residues. The CDR3 sequence: CASSYFPEGLETQYF.

The chain links TRBV12-3 or TRBV12-4 to TRBJ1-1; the D call of TRBD1 rests on TCRdb alone, since no DNA is present to check it. The CDR3 loop spans 14 amino acids. The CDR3: CASSYGRMNTEAFF.

This chain links TRBV6-5 with TRBJ2-3; absent DNA, TCRdb's TRBD1 call cannot be checked. CDR1 and CDR2 from the germline V gene are MNHEY and SVGAGI. The CDR3 runs 13 residues. CDR3 region: CASGVGGGDTQYF.

The chain carries TRBV27 and TRBJ2-1; the TCRdb D gene call, TRBD2, has no DNA to confirm it. The length of the CDR3 is 15 residues. The germline V gene has CDR1 MNHEY and CDR2 SMNVEV (reference sequence). CDR3 sequence: CASSLRRGREDEQFF.

The genes are TRBV3-1 and TRBJ2-7; TCRdb's D call of TRBD1 is untestable without DNA. CDR1 LGHDT and CDR2 YNNKEL come from the germline V gene (reference sequence). The CDR3 has 16 amino acids. CDR3 protein: CASSQVGGTSSYEQYF.